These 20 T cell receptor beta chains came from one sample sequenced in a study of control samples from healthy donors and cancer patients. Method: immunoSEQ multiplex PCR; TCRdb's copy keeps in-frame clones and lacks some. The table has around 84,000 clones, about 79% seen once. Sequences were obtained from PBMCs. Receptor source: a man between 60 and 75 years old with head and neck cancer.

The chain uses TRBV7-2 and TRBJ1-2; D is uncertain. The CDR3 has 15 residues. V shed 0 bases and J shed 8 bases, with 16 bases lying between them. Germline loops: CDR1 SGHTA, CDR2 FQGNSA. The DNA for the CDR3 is TGTGCCAGCAGCTTAGCGGGCCAGGCCGCGGGGGGCTACACCTTC. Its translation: CASSLAGQAAGGYTF.

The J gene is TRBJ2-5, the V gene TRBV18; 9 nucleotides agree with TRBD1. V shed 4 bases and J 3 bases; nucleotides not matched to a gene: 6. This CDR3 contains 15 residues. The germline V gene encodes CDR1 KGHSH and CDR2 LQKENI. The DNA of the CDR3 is TGTGCCAGCTCACTTACAGGGGGCTGGGAAGAGACCCAGTACTTC. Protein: CASSLTGGWEETQYF.

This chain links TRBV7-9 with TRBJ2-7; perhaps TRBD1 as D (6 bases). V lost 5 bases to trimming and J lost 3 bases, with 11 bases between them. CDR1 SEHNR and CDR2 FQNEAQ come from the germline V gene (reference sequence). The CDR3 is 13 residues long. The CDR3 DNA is TGTGCCAGCAGCCCACAGGGAAACTACGAGCAGTACTTC. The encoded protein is CASSPQGNYEQYF.

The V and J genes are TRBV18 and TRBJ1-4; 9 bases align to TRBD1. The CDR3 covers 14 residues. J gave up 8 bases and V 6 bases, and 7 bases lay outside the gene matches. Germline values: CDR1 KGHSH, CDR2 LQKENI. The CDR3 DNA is TGTGCCAGCTCTCGGGACAGGGCTGGGGAAAAACTGTTTTTT. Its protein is CASSRDRAGEKLFF.

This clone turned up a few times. CDR3 loop: CSARVIEQYF. The CDR3, as DNA: TGCAGTGCTAGAGTGATCGAGCAGTACTTC. This rearrangement joins TRBV20-1 to TRBJ2-7; D is undetermined. The CDR3 contains 10 residues. The germline gives CDR1 DFQATT, CDR2 SNEGSKA (reference sequence). Trimming removed 1 base at V and 6 bases at J, with 4 bases between.

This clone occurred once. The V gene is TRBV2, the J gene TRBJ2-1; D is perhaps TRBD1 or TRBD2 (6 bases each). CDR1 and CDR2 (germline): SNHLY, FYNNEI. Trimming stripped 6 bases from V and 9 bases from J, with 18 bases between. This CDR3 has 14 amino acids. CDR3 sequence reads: CASREGVLSPEQFF. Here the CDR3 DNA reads TGTGCCAGCAGGGAGGGGGTCCTCAGCCCTGAGCAGTTCTTC.

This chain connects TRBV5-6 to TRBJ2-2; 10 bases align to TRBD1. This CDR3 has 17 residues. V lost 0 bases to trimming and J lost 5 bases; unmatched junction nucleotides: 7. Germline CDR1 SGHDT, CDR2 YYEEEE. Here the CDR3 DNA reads TGTGCCAGCAGCTTGGAAGGGACAGGGGTTGGAACCGGGGAGCTGTTTTTT. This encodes CASSLEGTGVGTGELFF. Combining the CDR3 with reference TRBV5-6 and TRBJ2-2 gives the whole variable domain DAGVTQSPTHLIKTRGQQVTLRCSPKSGHDTVSWYQQALGQGPQFIFQYYEEEERQRGNFPDRFSGHQFPNYSSELNVNALLLGDSALYLCASSLEGTGVGTGELFFGEGSRLTVL.

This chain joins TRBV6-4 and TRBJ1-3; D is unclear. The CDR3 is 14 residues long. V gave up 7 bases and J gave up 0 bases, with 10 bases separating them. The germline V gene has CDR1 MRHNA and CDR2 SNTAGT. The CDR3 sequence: CASISRSSGNTIYF. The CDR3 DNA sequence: TGTGCCAGCATTTCGAGGAGCTCTGGAAACACCATATATTTT.

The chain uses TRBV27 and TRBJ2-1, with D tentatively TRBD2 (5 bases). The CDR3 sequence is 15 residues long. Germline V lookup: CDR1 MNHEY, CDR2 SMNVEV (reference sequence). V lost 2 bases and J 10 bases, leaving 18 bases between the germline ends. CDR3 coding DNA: TGTGCCAGCAGTTTAACTTTAGCGAGCATAGGGGAGCAGTTCTTC. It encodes CASSLTLASIGEQFF.

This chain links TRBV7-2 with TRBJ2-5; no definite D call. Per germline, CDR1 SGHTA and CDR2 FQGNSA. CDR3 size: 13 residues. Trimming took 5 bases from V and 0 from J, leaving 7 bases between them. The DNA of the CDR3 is TGTGCCAGCAGCCCCCGGTACCAAGAGACCCAGTACTTC. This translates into CASSPRYQETQYF.

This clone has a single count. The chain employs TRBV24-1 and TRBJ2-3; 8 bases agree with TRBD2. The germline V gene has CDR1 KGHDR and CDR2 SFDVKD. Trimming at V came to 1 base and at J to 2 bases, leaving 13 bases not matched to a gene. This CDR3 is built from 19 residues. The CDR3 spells CATSDFAGGGGLYTDTQYF. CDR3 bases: TGTGCCACCAGTGATTTTGCGGGAGGAGGGGGACTATACACAGATACGCAGTATTTT.

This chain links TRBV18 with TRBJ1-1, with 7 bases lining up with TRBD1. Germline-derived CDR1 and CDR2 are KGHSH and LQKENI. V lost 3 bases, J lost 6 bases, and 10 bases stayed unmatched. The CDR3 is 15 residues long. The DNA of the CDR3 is TGTGCCAGCTCACCCGACAGGGCAGTAGAAGCTGAAGCTTTCTTT. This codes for CASSPDRAVEAEAFF.

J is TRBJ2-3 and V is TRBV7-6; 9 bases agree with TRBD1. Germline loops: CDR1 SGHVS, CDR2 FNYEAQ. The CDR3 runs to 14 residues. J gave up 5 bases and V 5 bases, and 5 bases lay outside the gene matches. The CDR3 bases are TGTGCCAGCAGCCATTCGACAGGGGGAGATACGCAGTATTTT. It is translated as CASSHSTGGDTQYF.

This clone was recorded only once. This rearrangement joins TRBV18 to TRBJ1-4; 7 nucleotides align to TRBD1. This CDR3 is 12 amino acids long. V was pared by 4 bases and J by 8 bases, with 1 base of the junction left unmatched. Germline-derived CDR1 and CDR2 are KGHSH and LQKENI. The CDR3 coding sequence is TGTGCCAGCTCACTGACAGGGGAAAAACTGTTTTTT. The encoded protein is CASSLTGEKLFF.

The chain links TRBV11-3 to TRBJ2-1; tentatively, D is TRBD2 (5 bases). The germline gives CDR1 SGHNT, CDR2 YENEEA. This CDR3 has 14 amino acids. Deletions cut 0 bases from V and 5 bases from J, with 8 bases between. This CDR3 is CASSLDGRDNEQFF. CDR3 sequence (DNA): TGTGCCAGCAGCTTAGACGGGCGGGACAATGAGCAGTTCTTC.

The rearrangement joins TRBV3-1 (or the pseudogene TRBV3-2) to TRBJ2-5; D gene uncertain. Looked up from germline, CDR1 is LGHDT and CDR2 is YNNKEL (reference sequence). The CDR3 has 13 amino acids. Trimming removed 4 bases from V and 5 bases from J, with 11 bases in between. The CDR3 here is CASSPPGRETQYF. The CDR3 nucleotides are TGTGCCAGCAGCCCCCCCGGAAGGGAGACCCAGTACTTC.

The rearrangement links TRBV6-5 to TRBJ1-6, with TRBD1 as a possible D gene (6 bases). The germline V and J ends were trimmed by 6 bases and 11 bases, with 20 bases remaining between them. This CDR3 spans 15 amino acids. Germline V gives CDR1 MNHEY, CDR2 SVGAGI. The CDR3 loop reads CASRRNEGGMAPLHF. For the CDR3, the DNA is TGTGCCAGCAGACGAAACGAAGGGGGAATGGCACCCCTCCACTTT.

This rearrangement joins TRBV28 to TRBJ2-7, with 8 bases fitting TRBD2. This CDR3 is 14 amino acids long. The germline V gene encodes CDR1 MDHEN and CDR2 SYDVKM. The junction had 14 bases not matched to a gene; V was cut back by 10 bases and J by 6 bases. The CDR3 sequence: CATSPTSARSEQYF. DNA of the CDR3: TGTGCCACCTCACCGACTAGCGCCCGCTCCGAGCAGTACTTC.

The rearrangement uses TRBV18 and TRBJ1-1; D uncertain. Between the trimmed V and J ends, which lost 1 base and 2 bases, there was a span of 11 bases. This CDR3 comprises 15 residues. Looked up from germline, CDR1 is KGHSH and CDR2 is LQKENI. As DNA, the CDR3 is TGTGCCAGCTCACCACAACTACGGGGTAACACTGAAGCTTTCTTT. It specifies CASSPQLRGNTEAFF. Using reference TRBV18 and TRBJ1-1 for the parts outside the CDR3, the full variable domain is NAGVMQNPRHLVRRRGQEARLRCSPMKGHSHVYWYRQLPEEGLKFMVYLQKENIIDESGMPKERFSAEFPKEGPSILRIQQVVRGDSAAYFCASSPQLRGNTEAFFGQGTRLTVV.

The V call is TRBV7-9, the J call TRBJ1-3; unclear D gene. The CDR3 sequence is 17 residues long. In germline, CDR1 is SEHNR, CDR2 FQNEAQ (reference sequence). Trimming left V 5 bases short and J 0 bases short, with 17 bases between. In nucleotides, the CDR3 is TGTGCCAGCAGCGCTAGGAGCGGGGAGCGCTCTGGAAACACCATATATTTT. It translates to CASSARSGERSGNTIYF.